This is a list of T cell receptor beta chains from one sample in a study of CD8 T cells in ankylosing spondylitis. TCRdb itself ran the 5' RACE reads through MiXCR, one entry per CDR3 protein. The table records about 320,000 distinct CDR3 sequences, around 10% of them present only once. The sample taken for sequencing was blood, either unsorted or a sorted T cell fraction (not recorded which). These receptors came from a female donor with ankylosing spondylitis or in good health (not recorded which). Both conserved end residues are part of each CDR3. Fields, in order: D gene, V gene, clone size, J gene, CDR3 protein, CDR3 DNA. D genes are given only for firm matches. Some rows mark clone size as missing; the rest say once, few, many or name a class of expanded clone.

d_call: .
v_call: TRBV7-3
clone_size: .
j_call: TRBJ2-2
cdr3_aa: CASSSTGGTNTGELFF
cdr3_nt: TGTGCCAGCAGCTCGACTGGGGGCACGAACACCGGGGAGCTGTTTTTT

d_call: TRBD2
v_call: TRBV10-3
clone_size: many
j_call: TRBJ2-3
cdr3_aa: CAIRPFGGGSTDTQYF
cdr3_nt: TGTGCCATCAGACCCTTCGGCGGGGGGAGCACAGATACGCAGTATTTT

d_call: .
v_call: TRBV5-6
clone_size: many
j_call: TRBJ1-1
cdr3_aa: CASSLAGAIMNTEAFF
cdr3_nt: TGTGCCAGCAGCTTGGCCGGGGCTATTATGAACACTGAAGCTTTCTTT

d_call: TRBD2
v_call: TRBV6-2/TRBV6-3
clone_size: .
j_call: TRBJ2-3
cdr3_aa: CASVSSGTATQYF
cdr3_nt: TGTGCCAGCGTGTCTAGCGGGACCGCTACGCAGTATTTT

d_call: .
v_call: TRBV5-1
clone_size: many
j_call: TRBJ2-7
cdr3_aa: CARRRSGTVSYEQYF
cdr3_nt: TGCGCCAGACGTAGGTCCGGGACCGTCTCCTACGAGCAGTACTTC

d_call: .
v_call: TRBV3-1
clone_size: many
j_call: TRBJ2-1
cdr3_aa: CASSHTRTLVVGEQFF
cdr3_nt: TGTGCCAGCAGCCATACAAGAACCTTAGTGGTCGGTGAGCAGTTCTTC

d_call: .
v_call: TRBV20-1
clone_size: .
j_call: TRBJ2-5
cdr3_aa: CCAYAPSGTLQETQYF
cdr3_nt: TGCTGTGCTTATGCTCCTTCCGGGACACTCCAAGAGACCCAGTACTTC

d_call: .
v_call: TRBV6-2/TRBV6-3
clone_size: few
j_call: TRBJ2-5
cdr3_aa: CASAINGIETQYF
cdr3_nt: TGTGCCAGCGCCATAAATGGGATTGAGACCCAGTACTTC

d_call: TRBD2
v_call: TRBV29-1
clone_size: many
j_call: TRBJ2-2
cdr3_aa: CSVWGGDGGELFF
cdr3_nt: TGCAGCGTTTGGGGAGGGGATGGCGGGGAGCTGTTTTTT

d_call: TRBD1
v_call: TRBV11-2
clone_size: many
j_call: TRBJ1-2
cdr3_aa: CASSPLTPTGMNGYTF
cdr3_nt: TGTGCCAGCAGCCCCCTCACCCCGACAGGGATGAATGGCTACACCTTC

d_call: .
v_call: TRBV20-1
clone_size: many
j_call: TRBJ1-5
cdr3_aa: CSAGEGQEHF
cdr3_nt: TGCAGTGCTGGGGAGGGTCAGGAGCATTTT

d_call: TRBD2
v_call: TRBV10-2
clone_size: many
j_call: TRBJ2-3
cdr3_aa: CASRIGLAMGSDTQYF
cdr3_nt: TGCGCCAGCAGAATCGGACTAGCGATGGGGTCAGATACGCAGTATTTT

d_call: TRBD1
v_call: TRBV5-1
clone_size: .
j_call: TRBJ1-2
cdr3_aa: CASSGGGQGHGYTF
cdr3_nt: TGCGCCAGCAGCGGAGGAGGACAGGGACACGGCTACACCTTC

d_call: .
v_call: TRBV5-5
clone_size: many
j_call: TRBJ2-5
cdr3_aa: CASSFDGPQETQYF
cdr3_nt: TGTGCCAGCAGCTTTGACGGTCCGCAAGAGACCCAGTACTTC

d_call: TRBD1
v_call: TRBV5-6
clone_size: many
j_call: TRBJ1-1
cdr3_aa: CASSLRGGPEAFF
cdr3_nt: TGTGCCAGCAGCTTGCGAGGGGGCCCTGAAGCTTTCTTT

d_call: .
v_call: TRBV28
clone_size: .
j_call: TRBJ1-4
cdr3_aa: CASSLVGTKVDEKLFF
cdr3_nt: TGTGCCAGCAGTTTAGTGGGGACTAAGGTCGATGAAAAACTGTTTTTT

d_call: .
v_call: TRBV7-8
clone_size: .
j_call: TRBJ2-1
cdr3_aa: CASSFNRGSASYNEQFF
cdr3_nt: TGTGCCAGCAGCTTTAACCGAGGGAGTGCCTCCTACAATGAGCAGTTCTTC

d_call: .
v_call: TRBV5-1
clone_size: few
j_call: TRBJ2-7
cdr3_aa: CASSSAQGGLTQYF
cdr3_nt: TGCGCCAGCAGCTCTGCGCAGGGCGGGTTGACGCAGTACTTC

d_call: TRBD1
v_call: TRBV7-9
clone_size: .
j_call: TRBJ2-7
cdr3_aa: CASRRQGADYEQYF
cdr3_nt: TGTGCCAGCAGGAGACAGGGGGCGGACTACGAGCAGTACTTC

d_call: .
v_call: TRBV12-3/TRBV12-4
clone_size: many
j_call: TRBJ2-7
cdr3_aa: CASSPGLGGVEQYF
cdr3_nt: TGTGCCAGCAGTCCTGGACTAGGGGGGGTGGAGCAGTACTTC

d_call: .
v_call: TRBV2
clone_size: many
j_call: TRBJ1-5
cdr3_aa: CASSEDGGQPQHF
cdr3_nt: TGTGCCAGCAGTGAAGACGGAGGGCAGCCCCAGCATTTT

d_call: TRBD1
v_call: TRBV5-6
clone_size: many
j_call: TRBJ2-1
cdr3_aa: CASSLVDRALSPQFF
cdr3_nt: TGTGCCAGCAGCTTGGTCGACAGGGCACTTTCTCCTCAGTTCTTC

d_call: .
v_call: TRBV20-1
clone_size: many
j_call: TRBJ2-2
cdr3_aa: CSASGFANTGELFF
cdr3_nt: TGCAGTGCTAGCGGTTTCGCGAACACCGGGGAGCTGTTTTTT

d_call: .
v_call: TRBV5-1
clone_size: many
j_call: TRBJ2-5
cdr3_aa: CASSKHQQETQYF
cdr3_nt: TGCGCCAGCAGCAAACACCAACAAGAGACCCAGTACTTC

d_call: TRBD2
v_call: TRBV5-1
clone_size: many
j_call: TRBJ2-1
cdr3_aa: CASSLTAGVNNEQFF
cdr3_nt: TGCGCCAGCAGCTTGACAGCGGGAGTGAACAATGAGCAGTTCTTC

d_call: TRBD1
v_call: TRBV20-1
clone_size: .
j_call: TRBJ2-7
cdr3_aa: CSATGLHEQYF
cdr3_nt: TGCAGTGCGACAGGGTTACACGAGCAGTACTTC

d_call: .
v_call: TRBV9
clone_size: .
j_call: TRBJ2-1
cdr3_aa: CASSVDSGEQFF
cdr3_nt: TGTGCCAGCAGCGTAGATTCCGGTGAGCAGTTCTTC

d_call: TRBD1
v_call: TRBV5-8
clone_size: many
j_call: TRBJ1-2
cdr3_aa: CASSLAGGFDYGYTF
cdr3_nt: TGTGCCAGCAGCTTGGCAGGGGGCTTCGACTATGGCTACACCTTC

d_call: .
v_call: TRBV15
clone_size: few
j_call: TRBJ2-1
cdr3_aa: CATSRDRGLYNEQFF
cdr3_nt: TGTGCCACCAGCAGAGATCGGGGGCTGTACAATGAGCAGTTCTTC

d_call: .
v_call: TRBV20-1
clone_size: many
j_call: TRBJ1-5
cdr3_aa: CSARYRAASNQPQHF
cdr3_nt: TGCAGTGCTAGATACAGGGCCGCGAGCAATCAGCCCCAGCATTTT

d_call: .
v_call: TRBV20-1
clone_size: many
j_call: TRBJ2-7
cdr3_aa: CSAISPRGGSYEQYF
cdr3_nt: TGCAGTGCTATCTCGCCTAGGGGTGGTTCCTACGAGCAGTACTTC

d_call: .
v_call: TRBV20-1
clone_size: .
j_call: TRBJ2-7
cdr3_aa: CSARGSGAYEQYF
cdr3_nt: TGCAGTGCTAGAGGCTCAGGTGCCTACGAGCAGTACTTC

d_call: TRBD2
v_call: TRBV20-1
clone_size: many
j_call: TRBJ2-1
cdr3_aa: CSARREGNEQFF
cdr3_nt: TGCAGTGCTAGGCGGGAGGGGAATGAGCAGTTCTTC

d_call: TRBD1
v_call: TRBV27
clone_size: .
j_call: TRBJ2-6
cdr3_aa: CASSLRGTGGSGANVLTF
cdr3_nt: TGTGCCAGCAGTTTAAGAGGGACAGGGGGATCTGGGGCCAACGTCCTGACTTTC

d_call: TRBD2
v_call: TRBV7-2
clone_size: many
j_call: TRBJ2-1
cdr3_aa: CASSTSGRASDEQFF
cdr3_nt: TGTGCCAGCAGCACAAGCGGGAGGGCCAGCGATGAGCAGTTCTTC

d_call: TRBD1
v_call: TRBV5-1
clone_size: many
j_call: TRBJ1-2
cdr3_aa: CASSRTGGPDGYTF
cdr3_nt: TGCGCCAGCAGCCGTACAGGGGGACCTGATGGCTACACCTTC